This T cell receptor (beta chain) was sequenced for a study of shared T cell receptors in the human thymus. Between the trimmed V and J ends, which lost 5 bases and 5 bases, there was a span of 12 bases. Germline CDR1 SEHNR, CDR2 FQNEAQ (reference sequence). There are 14 residues in the CDR3. Profiling relied on immunoSEQ multiplex PCR, and the TCRdb table lists in-frame clones only, not all of them. The sample carries more than 550,000 clones, 70% to 90% recorded once. The data also belong to a second study, concerning human thymus T cells. That work states: Thymic samples were excised during corrective heart operations. Within thymic and blood repertoires, V and J gene usage appeared to be biased.

The J gene is TRBJ1-4, the V gene TRBV7-9, with a possible D match to TRBD1 (6 bases). The clonotype comes from a girl less than two years old with a congenital heart defect. Sequenced: thymocytes. The CDR3, as DNA: TGTGCCAGCAGCGTAGGACAGAGAAATGAAAAACTGTTTTTT. Translated: CASSVGQRNEKLFF.